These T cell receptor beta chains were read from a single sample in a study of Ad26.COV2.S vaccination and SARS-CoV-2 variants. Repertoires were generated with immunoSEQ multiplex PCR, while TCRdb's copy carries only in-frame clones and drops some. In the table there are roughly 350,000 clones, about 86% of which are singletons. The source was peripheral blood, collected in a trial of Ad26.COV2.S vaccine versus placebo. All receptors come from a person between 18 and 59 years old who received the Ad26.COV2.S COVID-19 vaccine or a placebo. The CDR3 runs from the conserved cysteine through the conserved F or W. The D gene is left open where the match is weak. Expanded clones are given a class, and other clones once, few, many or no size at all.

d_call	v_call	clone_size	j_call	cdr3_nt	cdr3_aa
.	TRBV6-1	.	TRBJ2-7	TGTGCCAGCAGTGAGAGCTACGAGCAGTACTTC	CASSESYEQYF
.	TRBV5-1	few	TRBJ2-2	TGCGCCAGCAGCCCGGTTCAGGGGATCACCGGGGAGCTGTTTTTT	CASSPVQGITGELFF
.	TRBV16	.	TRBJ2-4	TGTGCCAGCAGCCAATCTGGGGATGGCATTCAGTACTTC	CASSQSGDGIQYF
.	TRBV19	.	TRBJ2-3	TGTGCCAGTAGTATTGGAACGGCGCTCACAGATACGCAGTATTTT	CASSIGTALTDTQYF
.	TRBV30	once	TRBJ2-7	TGTGCCTGGAGTGGGGGACCGCTCTCCTACGAGCAGTACTTC	CAWSGGPLSYEQYF
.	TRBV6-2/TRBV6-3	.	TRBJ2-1	TGTGCCAGCAGTTACGGGACACAGGGCGTGAATGAGCAGTTCTTC	CASSYGTQGVNEQFF
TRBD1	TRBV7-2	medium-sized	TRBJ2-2	TGTGCCAGCAGCTCCACAGGACAGGGGAACACCGGGGAGCTGTTTTTT	CASSSTGQGNTGELFF
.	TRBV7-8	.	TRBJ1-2	TGTGCCAGCAGCTTATTGTTCGGGGACTATGGCTACACCTTC	CASSLLFGDYGYTF
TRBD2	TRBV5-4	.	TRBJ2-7	TGTGCCAGCAGACGAGCCGGGACTAGCCCCTACGAGCAGTACTTC	CASRRAGTSPYEQYF
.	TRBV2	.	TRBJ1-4	TGTGCCAGCAGTGATGCCAGGGCTAATGAAAAACTGTTTTTT	CASSDARANEKLFF
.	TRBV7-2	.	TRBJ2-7	TGTGCCAGCAGCGCCTACGAGCAGTACTTC	CASSAYEQYF
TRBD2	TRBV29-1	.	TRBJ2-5	TGCAGCGCGGCTAGCGGGGGGCACCAAGAGACCCAGTACTTC	CSAASGGHQETQYF
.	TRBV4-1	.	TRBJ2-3	TGCGCCAGCAGCCAAGGCCAATCGGATACGCAGTATTTT	CASSQGQSDTQYF
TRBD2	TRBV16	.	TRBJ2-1	TGTGCCAGCAGCCAGACTAGCGGGGTCTACAATGAGCAGTTCTTC	CASSQTSGVYNEQFF
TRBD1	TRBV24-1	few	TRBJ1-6	TGTGCCACCAGTGATTCGGACAGGGTGAATTCACCCCTCCACTTT	CATSDSDRVNSPLHF
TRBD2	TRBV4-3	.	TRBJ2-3	TGCGCCAGCAGCCAAGGGAGCGGGAGGTTAGAAGATACGCAGTATTTT	CASSQGSGRLEDTQYF
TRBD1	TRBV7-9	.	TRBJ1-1	TGTGCCAGCAGCCCTCAGGGGGCCCTCTGGAACACTGAAGCTTTCTTT	CASSPQGALWNTEAFF
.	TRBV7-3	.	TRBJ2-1	TGTGCCAGCAGCTTGGGGGCCGGGACGAATGAGCAGTTCTTC	CASSLGAGTNEQFF
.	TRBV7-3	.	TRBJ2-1	TGTGCCAGCAGCTTAGGTGGTGAGCAGTTCTTC	CASSLGGEQFF
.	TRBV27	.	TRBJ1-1	TGTGCCAGCAGTTTCGGTGGATCCATGAACACTGAAGCTTTCTTT	CASSFGGSMNTEAFF
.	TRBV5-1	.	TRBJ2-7	TGCGCCAGCAGCTTGGCCCGGACGAACTCCTACGAGCAGTACTTC	CASSLARTNSYEQYF
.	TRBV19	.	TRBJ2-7	TGTGCCAGTAGTATAAGTGCGCTAGCCTACGAGCAGTACTTC	CASSISALAYEQYF
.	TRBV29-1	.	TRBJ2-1	TGCAGCGCCGATGGGGGGCGTAGGACGAATGAGCAGTTCTTC	CSADGGRRTNEQFF
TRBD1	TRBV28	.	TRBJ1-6	TGTGCCAGCAGTGCCCCGGGACAGGGGGCACTCCTCCACTTT	CASSAPGQGALLHF
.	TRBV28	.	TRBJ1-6	TGTGCCAGCAGTCCTCAATTCGGGGGTCCCATAATCACATCCCTCCACTTT	CASSPQFGGPIITSLHF
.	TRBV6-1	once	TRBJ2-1	TGTGCCAGCAGTGAATGGCAGGGTATATACAATGAGCAGTTCTTC	CASSEWQGIYNEQFF
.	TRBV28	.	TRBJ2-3	TGTGCCAGCAGTCCCCAACAGGCAGATACGCAGTATTTT	CASSPQQADTQYF
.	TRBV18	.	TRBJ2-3	TGTGCCAGCTCACCGCCCGCAGATACGCAGTATTTT	CASSPPADTQYF
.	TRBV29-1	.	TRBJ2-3	TGCAGCGTTGAAGATCAGGCAGGGTGGTCAGATACGCAGTATTTT	CSVEDQAGWSDTQYF
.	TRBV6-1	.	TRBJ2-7	TGTGCCAGCAGTGAAATTCTCACAGGGACCGAGCAGTACTTC	CASSEILTGTEQYF
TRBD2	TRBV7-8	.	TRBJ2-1	TGTGCCAGCAGCTTACTTAACGGTAGCGGGAGGGCCTTCAATGAGCAGTTCTTC	CASSLLNGSGRAFNEQFF
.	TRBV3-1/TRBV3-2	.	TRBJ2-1	TGTGCCAGCAGCTCCACGACTGGCCCCGGCTACAATGAGCAGTTCTTC	CASSSTTGPGYNEQFF
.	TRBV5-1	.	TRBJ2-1	TGCGCCAGCAGCCAAGGGGTAAATGAGCAGTTCTTC	CASSQGVNEQFF
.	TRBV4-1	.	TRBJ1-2	TGCGCCAGCAGCCAAGATCTCGAAGAGGGCTATGGCTACACCTTC	CASSQDLEEGYGYTF
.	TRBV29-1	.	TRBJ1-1	TGCAGCACACGAGGGGTGAACACTGAAGCTTTCTTT	CSTRGVNTEAFF
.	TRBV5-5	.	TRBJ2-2	TGTGCCAGCAGCTTCTCGGGGAACCGGGAGCTGTTTTTT	CASSFSGNRELFF
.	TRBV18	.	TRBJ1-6	TGTGCCAGCTCAGCCGGGCCGTCCTTGAATTCACCCCTCCACTTT	CASSAGPSLNSPLHF
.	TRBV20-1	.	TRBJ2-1	TGCAGTGCTAGTCCACCCGGCGTTAGCTCCTCGGGCTCCTACAATGAGCAGTTCTTC	CSASPPGVSSSGSYNEQFF
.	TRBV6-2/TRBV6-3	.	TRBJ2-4	TGTGCCAGCAGTTACTCATCCAGGGGCGACCAAAACATTCAGTACTTC	CASSYSSRGDQNIQYF
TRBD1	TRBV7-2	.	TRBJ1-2	TGTGCCAGCAGCTGGGGACAGGGGAACTATGGCTACACCTTC	CASSWGQGNYGYTF
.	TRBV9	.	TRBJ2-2	TGTGCCAGCAGCGTAGCAGGCGCGAACACCGGGGAGCTGTTTTTT	CASSVAGANTGELFF
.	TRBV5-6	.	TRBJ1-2	TGTGCCAGCAGCTTGCGGGGCCTATATGGCTACACCTTC	CASSLRGLYGYTF
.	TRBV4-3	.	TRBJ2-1	TGCGCCAGCGGCGACTACAATGAGCAGTTCTTC	CASGDYNEQFF